The rows below give T cell receptor beta chains drawn from one sample of a study of blood T cell repertoires in COVID-19. Profiling relied on immunoSEQ multiplex PCR, and the TCRdb table lists in-frame clones only, not all of them. The sample shows 250,000 to 300,000 clones, 75% to 90% of them seen only once. The source material was peripheral blood. These receptors were obtained from a man in his forties or fifties with acute or convalescent COVID-19. The CDR3 runs from the conserved cysteine through the conserved F or W. Fields, in order: D gene, clone size, J gene, V gene, CDR3 protein, CDR3 DNA. The D gene is left open where the match is weak. Rows give clone size only sometimes, using once, few, many, or a class for an expanded clone.

>NA|NA|TRBJ1-6|TRBV29-1
CSLEGQSASSYNSPLHF
TGCAGCCTCGAAGGACAGAGTGCGAGCTCCTATAATTCACCCCTCCACTTT
>TRBD1|NA|TRBJ2-7|TRBV7-9
CASSLEGTGLYEQYF
TGTGCCAGCAGCTTGGAAGGGACAGGCCTCTACGAGCAGTACTTC
>TRBD2|NA|TRBJ2-7|TRBV6-5
CASSTSGTYEQYF
TGTGCCAGCAGTACTAGCGGGACCTACGAGCAGTACTTC
>NA|NA|TRBJ2-2|TRBV6-2/TRBV6-3
CASSSYLAGELFF
TGTGCCAGCAGTTCTTATCTAGCCGGGGAGCTGTTTTTT
>TRBD1|NA|TRBJ2-5|TRBV5-6
CASRRDRAGETQYF
TGTGCCAGCAGGAGGGACAGGGCAGGAGAGACCCAGTACTTC
>NA|NA|TRBJ1-2|TRBV6-5
CASSYREGAYGYTF
TGTGCCAGCAGTTACCGCGAAGGGGCCTATGGCTACACCTTC
>NA|NA|TRBJ1-1|TRBV11-2
CASSPRDIWANTEAFF
TGTGCCAGCAGCCCCCGGGACATATGGGCGAACACTGAAGCTTTCTTT
>TRBD2|NA|TRBJ2-5|TRBV7-6
CASSLAGGYQETQYF
TGTGCCAGCAGCTTGGCGGGAGGATACCAAGAGACCCAGTACTTC
>NA|NA|TRBJ1-3|TRBV9
CASSAGLVASGNTIYF
TGTGCCAGCAGCGCGGGACTCGTGGCCTCTGGAAACACCATATATTTT
>NA|NA|TRBJ2-7|TRBV10-3
CAGKGESYEQYF
TGTGCCGGGAAAGGGGAATCCTACGAGCAGTACTTC
>NA|NA|TRBJ2-7|TRBV12-5
CASGLGDPGDYEQYF
TGTGCTAGTGGTTTGGGGGACCCGGGGGACTACGAGCAGTACTTC
>NA|NA|TRBJ1-2|TRBV7-2
CASSPDGGRWTNYGYTF
TGTGCCAGCAGCCCAGACGGGGGGCGTTGGACTAACTATGGCTACACCTTC
>NA|NA|TRBJ1-2|TRBV27
CASAGAYGEGGENYGYTF
TGTGCCAGCGCGGGGGCGTACGGGGAGGGAGGGGAAAACTATGGCTACACCTTC
>TRBD1|once|TRBJ2-7|TRBV4-1
CASSQGWGQFGDEQYF
TGCGCCAGCAGCCAAGGTTGGGGACAGTTCGGGGACGAGCAGTACTTC
>TRBD1|once|TRBJ1-2|TRBV5-1
CASGTAPNYGYTF
TGCGCCAGCGGGACAGCGCCTAACTATGGCTACACCTTC
>NA|NA|TRBJ2-1|TRBV2
CASRALSYNEQFF
TGTGCCAGCAGGGCCCTCTCCTACAATGAGCAGTTCTTC
>TRBD2|few|TRBJ2-1|TRBV11-2
CASSLPAGESFYNEQFF
TGTGCCAGCAGCCTACCAGCGGGGGAGAGTTTCTACAATGAGCAGTTCTTC
>NA|once|TRBJ2-1|TRBV5-1
CASRISEESEQFF
TGCGCCAGCAGAATCTCGGAGGAGAGTGAGCAGTTCTTC
>TRBD1|NA|TRBJ2-1|TRBV11-2
CASSMDRGNEQFF
TGTGCCAGCAGCATGGACAGGGGAAATGAGCAGTTCTTC
>NA|NA|TRBJ1-4|TRBV9
CASSPLGRTNEKLFF
TGTGCCAGCAGCCCTTTGGGCAGGACTAATGAAAAACTGTTTTTT
>TRBD1|NA|TRBJ1-4|TRBV7-9
CASSWGQGSRGEKLFF
TGTGCCAGCAGCTGGGGACAGGGTTCTAGGGGTGAAAAACTGTTTTTT
>TRBD1|NA|TRBJ1-5|TRBV2
CASSEGRGLLPQHF
TGTGCCAGCAGTGAAGGCAGGGGGCTCTTGCCCCAGCATTTT
>TRBD1|NA|TRBJ2-7|TRBV5-5
CASRPGTGDYEQYF
TGTGCCAGCAGACCCGGGACAGGGGACTACGAGCAGTACTTC
>TRBD1|NA|TRBJ2-5|TRBV14
CASNPTGVVETQYF
TGTGCCAGCAACCCAACAGGGGTGGTCGAGACCCAGTACTTC
>TRBD1|NA|TRBJ1-1|TRBV5-1
CASSFTGGLNTEAFF
TGCGCCAGCAGCTTTACAGGGGGCCTGAACACTGAAGCTTTCTTT
>NA|NA|TRBJ2-7|TRBV7-3
CASSLTFSAEQYF
TGTGCCAGCAGCTTAACGTTCAGTGCCGAGCAGTACTTC
>NA|NA|TRBJ1-3|TRBV29-1
CSVIPTGRGNTIYF
TGCAGCGTTATTCCCACAGGCCGAGGAAACACCATATATTTT